Each of the 29 T cell receptor beta chains below was sequenced from the same sample in a study of blood T cell repertoires in COVID-19. Only in-frame clones appear in the TCRdb table, and some are missing; sequencing was by immunoSEQ multiplex PCR. The sample contains more than 110,000 clones, 77% of which appear only once. The sequencing sample was made of peripheral blood. These receptor sequences come from a woman between 50 and 59 years old with active or convalescent COVID-19.

The chain joins TRBV6-6 to TRBJ1-2; 9 bases map to TRBD1. The V and J ends lost 4 bases and 10 bases, in that order; junction bases with no gene match: 10. CDR1 and CDR2 (germline): MNHNY, SVGAGI (reference sequence). This CDR3 is built from 14 residues. The CDR3 bases are TGTGCCAGCAGTTCCCCGGGACAGGGTCTTTTCTACACCTTC. This encodes CASSSPGQGLFYTF.

This rearrangement joins TRBV7-2 to TRBJ1-2; maybe TRBD1 (6 bases). This CDR3 has 16 amino acids. Germline CDR1 SGHTA, CDR2 FQGNSA. V lost 5 bases, J lost 5 bases, and 21 bases lay in between. CDR3 region: CASSKQGRTDIYGYTF. DNA for the CDR3: TGTGCCAGCAGCAAGCAGGGTAGGACAGACATTTATGGCTACACCTTC.

This chain uses TRBV19 with TRBJ1-2; D is ambiguous. This CDR3 region has 13 residues. V was pared by 3 bases and J by 4 bases, with 9 bases between. Germline values: CDR1 LNHDA, CDR2 SQIVND (reference sequence). The CDR3 nucleotides are TGTGCCAGTAGTATGAGCAGGATCTATGGCTACACCTTC. Translation: CASSMSRIYGYTF.

V and J are TRBV11-2 and TRBJ2-3; 13 bases match TRBD2. The V and J ends lost 4 bases and 4 bases, in that order; junction bases with no gene match: 5. The CDR3 consists of 16 residues. From germline, CDR1 is SGHAT and CDR2 FQNNGV. The chain's CDR3 is CASSSGLAGVSDTQYF. CDR3 in DNA: TGTGCCAGCAGCTCCGGACTAGCGGGAGTGTCAGATACGCAGTATTTT.

The rearrangement joins TRBV7-8 to TRBJ2-1; tentative D call: TRBD1 (6 bases). The CDR3 totals 15 residues. The V and J ends lost 8 bases and 3 bases respectively, with 17 bases between them. Looked up from germline, CDR1 is SGHVS and CDR2 is FQNEAQ. This chain's CDR3 is CASQLVQGNYNEQFF. CDR3 sequence (DNA): TGTGCCAGCCAGCTGGTACAGGGCAACTACAATGAGCAGTTCTTC.

J is TRBJ1-2 and V is TRBV7-9, with 11 bases aligning to TRBD1. This CDR3 is 16 amino acids long. Per the germline V gene, CDR1 is SEHNR and CDR2 is FQNEAQ (reference sequence). V trimming: 5 bases; J trimming: 1 base; junction bases outside the gene matches: 6. CDR3 loop: CASSRGTGGSNYGYTF. The CDR3 DNA reads as TGTGCCAGCAGCCGAGGGACAGGGGGAAGTAACTATGGCTACACCTTC.

The V and J genes are TRBV25-1 and TRBJ2-5; 13 positions match TRBD2. With V trimmed by 3 bases and J by 4 bases, 5 bases remained unmatched. The CDR3 runs to 16 residues. Per the germline V gene, CDR1 is MGHDK and CDR2 is SYGVNS. DNA for the CDR3: TGTGCCAGCAGTGACCCCCGACTAGCGGGAGGAGAGACCCAGTACTTC. Translating it yields CASSDPRLAGGETQYF. The full variable domain, its missing parts supplied by reference TRBV25-1 and TRBJ2-5, is EADIYQTPRYLVIGTGKKITLECSQTMGHDKMYWYQQDPGMELHLIHYSYGVNSTEKGDLSSESTVSRIRTEHFPLTLESARPSHTSQYLCASSDPRLAGGETQYFGPGTRLLVL.

The CDR3 sequence is CASSPGTNYGYTF. DNA of the CDR3: TGTGCCAGCAGCCCGGGGACTAACTATGGCTACACCTTC. This rearrangement joins TRBV7-2 to TRBJ1-2; D unresolved. Germline loops: CDR1 SGHTA, CDR2 FQGNSA. Between the trimmed V and J ends, which lost 5 bases and 0 bases, there was a span of 7 bases. The length of the CDR3 is 13 residues. The full variable domain, in which reference TRBV7-2 and TRBJ1-2 provide the parts outside the CDR3, is GAGVSQSPSNKVTEKGKDVELRCDPISGHTALYWYRQSLGQGLEFLIYFQGNSAPDKSGLPSDRFSAERTGGSVSTLTIQRTQQEDSAVYLCASSPGTNYGYTFGSGTRLTVV.

In this sample, this clone turned up a few times. The CDR3: CASSLGGTQYF. The CDR3 bases are TGCGCCAGCAGCCTGGGGGGGACGCAGTATTTT. V and J are TRBV4-3 and TRBJ2-3; TRBD2 agrees at 7 bases. This CDR3 contains 11 residues. Germline CDR1 and CDR2: LGHNA and YSLEER. V trimming: 4 bases; J trimming: 9 bases; junction bases outside the gene matches: 1.

The gene calls are TRBV3-1 (or the pseudogene TRBV3-2) and TRBJ2-1, with 10 bases fitting TRBD2. Germline CDR1 LGHDT, CDR2 YNNKEL (reference sequence). V was clipped by 3 bases and J by 9 bases; unmatched bases: 11. This CDR3 has 16 amino acids. This chain's CDR3 is CASSQNGLAVSPEQFF. CDR3 nucleotides: TGTGCCAGCAGCCAGAACGGACTAGCGGTATCCCCTGAGCAGTTCTTC.

This chain joins TRBV19 and TRBJ1-6; D may be TRBD1 (5 bases). Between the trimmed V and J ends, which lost 4 bases and 18 bases, there was a span of 19 bases. Looked up from germline, CDR1 is LNHDA and CDR2 is SQIVND (reference sequence). The length of the CDR3 is 13 residues. CDR3 residues: CASSTGARGNPHF. CDR3 sequence (DNA): TGTGCCAGTAGTACCGGAGCTAGGGGAAACCCCCACTTT.

V and J are TRBV19 and TRBJ1-1; TRBD1 is a possible D gene (6 bases). The CDR3 runs 14 residues. Germline assignment: CDR1 LNHDA and CDR2 SQIVND (reference sequence). V was cut by 6 bases and J by 3 bases, with 14 bases left in between. Here the CDR3 DNA reads TGTGCCAGTAGCCATCGGGGGGCGCACACTGAAGCTTTCTTT. It encodes CASSHRGAHTEAFF. The full variable domain, completed using reference TRBV19 and TRBJ1-1, is DGGITQSPKYLFRKEGQNVTLSCEQNLNHDAMYWYRQDPGQGLRLIYYSQIVNDFQKGDIAEGYSVSREKKESFPLTVTSAQKNPTAFYLCASSHRGAHTEAFFGQGTRLTVV.

CDR3 bases: TGTGCCAGCAGTGTCGCGGGGGGGGGTACAGATACGCAGTATTTT. Protein sequence: CASSVAGGGTDTQYF. This chain joins TRBV6-4 and TRBJ2-3; 9 bases line up with TRBD2. There are 15 residues in the CDR3. Trimming removed 4 bases from V and 3 bases from J; junction bases left unmatched: 5. Germline V lookup: CDR1 MRHNA, CDR2 SNTAGT.

V gene TRBV5-5 combines with J gene TRBJ2-1, with 9 bases that match TRBD1. There are 16 residues in the CDR3. The V gene's germline CDR1 is SGHKS and CDR2 YYEKEE (reference sequence). Germline trimming cut 3 bases from V and 6 bases from J; bases unmatched to any gene: 10. This CDR3 is CASSWDAGQGSNEQFF. CDR3 nucleotides: TGTGCCAGCAGCTGGGATGCGGGACAGGGAAGCAATGAGCAGTTCTTC.

The chain recombines TRBV1 with TRBJ2-2; TRBD1 is the table's D call and was not checked against the DNA. TRBV1 is listed as a pseudogene. The CDR3 runs 19 residues. The CDR3 reads CTSSQEAGTGSSNTGELFF. The DNA of the CDR3 is TGCACCAGCAGCCAAGAGGCCGGGACAGGATCTTCGAACACCGGGGAGCTGTTTTTT.

The chain has TRBV28 and TRBJ1-3; 8 bases agree with TRBD1. The germline gives CDR1 MDHEN, CDR2 SYDVKM. CDR3 size: 16 residues. J lost 1 base, V lost 2 bases, and 4 bases had no gene match. The CDR3, as DNA: TGTGCCAGCAGTTTACGGACAGGGCATTCTGGAAACACCATATATTTT. Its protein is CASSLRTGHSGNTIYF. Supplemented by reference TRBV28 and TRBJ1-3, the full variable domain reads DVKVTQSSRYLVKRTGEKVFLECVQDMDHENMFWYRQDPGLGLRLIYFSYDVKMKEKGDIPEGYSVSREKKERFSLILESASTNQTSMYLCASSLRTGHSGNTIYFGEGSWLTVV.

There are a few counts of this clone. This chain uses TRBV7-2 with TRBJ2-1; TRBD2 agrees at 13 bases. CDR1 and CDR2 (germline): SGHTA, FQGNSA. The CDR3 consists of 17 residues. The trim removed 4 bases at V and 6 bases at J, leaving 9 bases unmatched. Here the CDR3 DNA reads TGTGCCAGCAGCTCCTCCGGACTAGCGGGAGTAAGCAATGAGCAGTTCTTC. Translated: CASSSSGLAGVSNEQFF.

This rearrangement joins TRBV6-2 or TRBV6-3 to TRBJ1-2; maybe TRBD1 (6 bases). Deletions cut 5 bases from V and 9 bases from J, with 19 bases between. Germline lookup yields CDR1 MNHEY and CDR2 SVGEGT. CDR3 length: 14 amino acids. The CDR3 region is CASSGQTGGASYTF. DNA for the CDR3: TGTGCCAGCAGTGGACAAACGGGGGGCGCGAGCTACACCTTC.

The rearrangement links TRBV2 to TRBJ1-3; TRBD1 might be the D (5 bases). This CDR3 region has 14 residues. Trimming took off 1 base at V and 2 bases at J, with 6 bases between the two ends. Per the germline V gene, CDR1 is SNHLY and CDR2 is FYNNEI. The CDR3 DNA is TGTGCCAGCAGTGAAGGCAGGGCTGGAAACACCATATATTTT. Translated: CASSEGRAGNTIYF.

The J gene is TRBJ1-5, the V gene TRBV7-2; weak D call: TRBD1 (6 bases). CDR3 length: 14 amino acids. Trimming cost V 4 bases and J 3 bases, with 10 bases left between them. The germline V gene encodes CDR1 SGHTA and CDR2 FQGNSA. The CDR3 bases are TGTGCCAGCAGCTATACAGGGCCCAATCAGCCCCAGCATTTT. Translated: CASSYTGPNQPQHF.

This sequence joins TRBV3-1 (or the pseudogene TRBV3-2) and TRBJ1-2; D call uncertain. The V gene's germline CDR1 is LGHDT and CDR2 YNNKEL (reference sequence). V lost 1 base to trimming and J lost 9 bases, with 12 bases between them. The CDR3 sequence is 13 residues long. The CDR3 coding sequence is TGTGCCAGCAGCCAAGGCCAGTCCACGAGCTACACCTTC. Its translation is CASSQGQSTSYTF.

This rearrangement joins TRBV29-1 to TRBJ1-6, with D unresolved. Germline V lookup: CDR1 SQVTM, CDR2 ANQGSEA. Between the trimmed V and J ends, which lost 0 bases and 9 bases, there was a span of 27 bases. The CDR3 length is 19 residues. The CDR3 coding sequence is TGCAGCGTTGAAGATGGCCCTTCTCTCGGAGGGCTACTTCTTTCACCCCTCCACTTT. Protein product: CSVEDGPSLGGLLLSPLHF.

J is TRBJ2-3 and V is TRBV10-3; D perhaps matches TRBD1 (6 bases). Trimming took 7 bases from V and 1 from J, leaving 21 bases between them. This CDR3 is 17 amino acids long. CDR1 is ENHRY, CDR2 SYGVKD, per germline. CDR3 region: CAITTDFLGGGTDTQYF. In nucleotides, the CDR3 is TGTGCCATCACCACGGATTTCTTAGGGGGAGGCACAGATACGCAGTATTTT.

This clone was seen a few times. CDR3 loop: CASSQAHDRPQPLYSNQPQHF. The DNA of the CDR3 is TGCGCCAGCAGCCAAGCACACGACAGACCCCAGCCTCTTTATAGCAATCAGCCCCAGCATTTT. The chain employs TRBV4-3 and TRBJ1-5; a possible D gene is TRBD1 (5 bases). There are 21 residues in the CDR3. Germline assignment: CDR1 LGHNA and CDR2 YSLEER. V lost 1 base, J lost 0 bases, and 25 bases lay in between.

This chain uses TRBV30 with TRBJ1-6; D is perhaps TRBD1 (6 bases). Germline CDR1 GTSNPN, CDR2 SVGIG (reference sequence). This CDR3 is built from 19 residues. Deletions cut 0 bases from V and 5 bases from J, with 23 bases between. CDR3 nucleotide sequence: TGTGCCTGGAGTGTAGTATTAACAGGGCGAGGGCAAAATAATTCACCCCTCCACTTT. Translation gives CAWSVVLTGRGQNNSPLHF.

This clone was detected a few times. The chain has TRBV4-3 and TRBJ2-7; 8 nucleotides agree with TRBD1. The CDR3 contains 15 residues. Germline trimming cut 1 base from V and 3 bases from J; bases unmatched to any gene: 5. Germline V gene lookup returns CDR1 LGHNA and CDR2 YSLEER. CDR3 sequence: CASSQGAGGGYEQYF. For the CDR3, the DNA is TGCGCCAGCAGCCAAGGGGCAGGGGGCGGCTACGAGCAGTACTTC.

The V call is TRBV28, the J call TRBJ2-2, with TRBD2 identical over 13 bases. Germline CDR1 is MDHEN and CDR2 is SYDVKM. After removal of 0 bases from V and 6 bases from J, the junction contained 10 bases not matched to a gene. The CDR3 has 19 residues. CDR3 coding DNA: TGTGCCAGCAGTTTATGGGTTACTAGCGGGAGGGCCTCGGCCGGGGAGCTGTTTTTT. It encodes CASSLWVTSGRASAGELFF.

The chain combines TRBV5-1 with TRBJ2-3; 7 bases agree with TRBD2. Losses at the gene ends were 0 bases for V and 6 bases for J; bases not matched to a gene: 13. The CDR3 covers 17 residues. In germline, CDR1 is SGHRS, CDR2 YFSETQ. CDR3 coding DNA: TGCGCCAGCAGCTTGGGGTCTAGCGGCGATCCCCCCGATACGCAGTATTTT. Its protein product is CASSLGSSGDPPDTQYF. Full variable domain (remainder filled in from reference TRBV5-1 and TRBJ2-3): KAGVTQTPRYLIKTRGQQVTLSCSPISGHRSVSWYQQTPGQGLQFLFEYFSETQRNKGNFPGRFSGRQFSNSRSEMNVSTLELGDSALYLCASSLGSSGDPPDTQYFGPGTRLTVL.

The chain employs TRBV5-6 and TRBJ2-5, with TRBD2 matching 12 bases. CDR1 and CDR2 from the germline V gene are SGHDT and YYEEEE. Trimming removed 3 bases from V and 5 bases from J; junction bases left unmatched: 8. The CDR3 has 16 residues. In nucleotides, the CDR3 is TGTGCCAGCAGCTCGACGACTAGCGGGGGAAGGGAGACCCAGTACTTC. Protein: CASSSTTSGGRETQYF.